A single sample is the source of the 32 T cell receptor beta chains below, sequenced in a study of cytomegalovirus exposure and HLA in healthy donors. The PCR contained 60 Vbeta and 13 Jbeta primers. The repertoire was sequenced with immunoSEQ multiplex PCR; TCRdb's copy has only in-frame clones and lacks some. This repertoire shows about 120,000 clones, about four fifths found once; its top ten account for over 3.5%. The sequenced sample was PBMCs. The origin of the receptors is a man between 25 and 39 years old in good health and CMV-seropositive.

This clone was counted only a few times. The DNA for the CDR3 is TGTGCCACCGCCGATCATCCAGCGGGGTACAATGAGCAGTTCTTC. This translates into CATADHPAGYNEQFF. The genes are TRBV19 and TRBJ2-1, with 7 bases fitting TRBD2. The CDR3 is 15 amino acids. Trimming took 10 bases from V and 4 from J; bases not matched to a gene: 13. From germline, CDR1 is LNHDA and CDR2 SQIVND (reference sequence).

This clone was seen just once. The chain uses TRBV18 and TRBJ1-3; 8 bases map to TRBD1. CDR3 length equals 15 residues. V trimming: 3 bases; J trimming: 2 bases; junction bases outside the gene matches: 3. The V gene's germline CDR1 is KGHSH and CDR2 LQKENI. The CDR3 spells CASSPDRGTGNTIYF. In DNA, the CDR3 is TGTGCCAGCTCACCTGACAGGGGAACTGGAAACACCATATATTTT.

The rearrangement uses TRBV15 and TRBJ2-5; 10 nucleotides match TRBD1. Germline CDR1 LNHNV, CDR2 YYDKDF (reference sequence). The CDR3 has 17 amino acids. The trim removed 5 bases at V and 5 bases at J, leaving 14 bases unmatched. CDR3 in DNA: TGTGCCACCAGCCCCCGACTGGGACAGGGGAGTTGGGAGACCCAGTACTTC. This gives the protein CATSPRLGQGSWETQYF.

This clone was detected once. The rearrangement links TRBV10-3 to TRBJ1-2, with a tentative D call TRBD1 (6 bases). V was trimmed by 0 bases and J by 3 bases, leaving 8 bases between them. This CDR3 region has 14 residues. CDR1 and CDR2 from the germline V gene are ENHRY and SYGVKD. Here the CDR3 DNA reads TGTGCCATCAGTGAGTCGGACAGATACTATGGCTACACCTTC. Its translation: CAISESDRYYGYTF.

CDR3 residues: CASRQQGFDNQPQHF. The CDR3 DNA reads TGTGCCAGCAGGCAACAGGGTTTCGACAATCAGCCCCAGCATTTT. The V and J genes are TRBV6-1 and TRBJ1-5; D is perhaps TRBD1 (6 bases). This CDR3 spans 15 amino acids. The V gene lost 6 bases and the J gene lost 3 bases, with 15 bases spanning the gap. Germline lookup yields CDR1 MNHNS and CDR2 SASEGT.

The chain uses TRBV6-5 and TRBJ2-5; D not resolved. The CDR3 consists of 15 residues. Deletions cut 8 bases from V and 3 bases from J, with 19 bases between. CDR1 and CDR2 from the germline V gene are MNHEY and SVGAGI. The CDR3 here is CASRHDSIPKETQYF. CDR3 DNA: TGTGCCAGCCGCCACGATTCTATTCCAAAAGAGACCCAGTACTTC.

This clone was detected only a few times. The junction and the germline gene differ at one end; a read error may be behind it. The CDR3 nucleotides read TGTTCCAGCAGCTTTGGGGGCTGGGGCTACACCTTC. Translated, it gives CSSSFGGWGYTF. The chain links TRBV7-9 to TRBJ1-2; D may be TRBD1 (6 bases). The CDR3 length is 12 residues. Germline V gene lookup returns CDR1 SEHNR and CDR2 FQNEAQ (reference sequence).

The chain has TRBV28 and TRBJ2-2; no firm D call. Germline CDR1 and CDR2: MDHEN and SYDVKM. The V and J ends lost 8 bases and 0 bases respectively, with 10 bases between them. The CDR3 is made up of 14 amino acids. CDR3 in DNA: TGTGCCAGCGAGGTCCCAGCGAACACCGGGGAGCTGTTTTTT. It encodes CASEVPANTGELFF.

The chain has TRBV13 and TRBJ2-4; TRBD2 aligns across 7 bases. This CDR3 region has 16 residues. After removal of 2 bases from V and 5 bases from J, the junction contained 9 bases not matched to a gene. Germline CDR1 reads PRHDT; CDR2 reads FYEKMQ (reference sequence). The CDR3 nucleotides are TGTGCCAGCAGCTTATCTCCGGGAGGAACTCAAAACATTCAGTACTTC. Translating gives CASSLSPGGTQNIQYF.

The sample holds one count of this clone. This sequence joins TRBV13 and TRBJ2-7; 9 bases fit TRBD1. V shed 5 bases, J shed 2 bases, and the junction held 1 base outside the gene matches. The V gene's germline CDR1 is PRHDT and CDR2 FYEKMQ (reference sequence). This CDR3 contains 13 residues. Here the CDR3 DNA reads TGTGCCAGCAGCCGGGACAGGGCCTACGAGCAGTACTTC. Translating it yields CASSRDRAYEQYF.

The chain combines TRBV10-2 with TRBJ2-7; 7 bases map to TRBD1. Germline V lookup: CDR1 WSHSY, CDR2 SAAADI. CDR3 size: 13 residues. V lost 7 bases, J lost 4 bases, and 7 bases stayed unmatched. CDR3 sequence reads: CASIKGAGYEQYF. The CDR3 DNA follows: TGCGCCAGCATCAAGGGGGCAGGGTACGAGCAGTACTTC.

The chain employs TRBV5-5 and TRBJ2-7; the match to TRBD1 covers 7 bases. Trimming at V came to 2 bases and at J to 1 base, leaving 9 bases not matched to a gene. Germline assignment: CDR1 SGHKS and CDR2 YYEKEE (reference sequence). The CDR3 contains 16 residues. The CDR3 sequence: CASSLSPGTASYEQYF. DNA for the CDR3: TGTGCCAGCAGCTTAAGCCCCGGGACAGCGTCCTACGAGCAGTACTTC.

The rearrangement uses TRBV6-1 and TRBJ1-6; TRBD1 might be the D (6 bases). V shed 2 bases and J shed 7 bases, with 18 bases lying between them. This CDR3 contains 17 residues. Germline CDR1 MNHNS, CDR2 SASEGT. In DNA, the CDR3 is TGTGCCAGCAGTGAATCTTTGCGGGGGCGGTGGAATTCACCCCTCCACTTT. This gives the protein CASSESLRGRWNSPLHF.

This clone was found a few times. The chain recombines TRBV21-1 with TRBJ2-2; TRBD2 was called by the table and not checked on the DNA. TRBV21-1 is reported as a pseudogene. The CDR3 length is 17 residues. The DNA for the CDR3 is TGTGCCAGCAGCAAAACCCCGGGGGGCCTAAACACCGGGGAGCTGTTTTTT. This codes for CASSKTPGGLNTGELFF.

The chain is built from TRBV5-5 and TRBJ2-5; D possibly corresponds to TRBD2 (5 bases). The CDR3 totals 13 residues. V lost 4 bases, J lost 4 bases, and 11 bases lay in between. CDR1 is SGHKS and CDR2 is YYEKEE in the germline V gene (reference sequence). The CDR3 here is CASSEDLPETQYF. The CDR3 DNA reads as TGTGCCAGCAGCGAGGACTTGCCAGAGACCCAGTACTTC.

The chain couples TRBV28 to TRBJ2-7; D not certain. Looked up from germline, CDR1 is MDHEN and CDR2 is SYDVKM. Trimming removed 6 bases at V and 0 bases at J, with 6 bases between. This CDR3 spans 12 amino acids. CDR3 residues: CASSHTSYEQYF. The CDR3, as DNA: TGTGCCAGCAGCCACACCTCCTACGAGCAGTACTTC.

The chain links TRBV5-1 to TRBJ2-7, with D possibly being TRBD2 (6 bases). CDR3 length: 14 residues. Germline CDR1 and CDR2: SGHRS and YFSETQ. With 5 bases removed from V and 6 bases from J, the gap between germline ends came to 18 bases. The CDR3 bases are TGCGCCAGCAGGGCTGGGACTCAACTGGGCGAGCAGTACTTC. Translated, it gives CASRAGTQLGEQYF.

This rearrangement joins TRBV4-3 to TRBJ1-1; a possible D gene is TRBD1 (6 bases). Trimming pared 0 bases from V and 1 base from J, leaving 9 bases between. The length of the CDR3 is 15 residues. Per the germline V gene, CDR1 is LGHNA and CDR2 is YSLEER. CDR3 bases: TGCGCCAGCAGCCAAGATCGCAGGGGGAACACTGAAGCTTTCTTT. It specifies CASSQDRRGNTEAFF.

This clone came up a few times. This chain uses TRBV6-5 with TRBJ2-1; D possibly corresponds to TRBD1 (6 bases). The CDR3 runs 16 residues. V was cut by 0 bases and J by 2 bases, with 11 bases left in between. Per germline, CDR1 MNHEY and CDR2 SVGAGI. In DNA form, the CDR3 reads TGTGCCAGCAGTTACTCGAACCAGGGGCCCTACAATGAGCAGTTCTTC. It yields the protein CASSYSNQGPYNEQFF.

The chain is built from TRBV9 and TRBJ2-7; the D is unclear. Germline V gives CDR1 SGDLS, CDR2 YYNGEE. The V and J ends lost 4 bases and 0 bases respectively, with 14 bases between them. CDR3 length: 15 amino acids. The CDR3: CASSPDASGSYEQYF. Written as DNA, the CDR3 is TGTGCCAGCAGCCCCGATGCCTCGGGCTCCTACGAGCAGTACTTC.

The chain combines TRBV4-2 with TRBJ1-3; D gene uncertain. Germline-derived CDR1 and CDR2 are LGHNA and YNFKEQ. V was cut by 2 bases and J by 3 bases, with 14 bases left in between. CDR3 length: 16 residues. This CDR3 is CASSQRLKEFGNTIYF. DNA for the CDR3: TGTGCCAGCAGCCAAAGACTTAAGGAATTTGGAAACACCATATATTTT.

This clone is a singleton in its sample. This chain links TRBV2 with TRBJ2-3; 8 positions match TRBD1. Germline V gene lookup returns CDR1 SNHLY and CDR2 FYNNEI. Trimming removed 4 bases from V and 5 bases from J; junction bases left unmatched: 5. The length of the CDR3 is 14 residues. The CDR3 DNA sequence: TGTGCCAGCAGTGTGGACAGGGCAATAGATACGCAGTATTTT. This translates into CASSVDRAIDTQYF.

This clone occurred once. This chain uses TRBV27 with TRBJ2-5; 9 nucleotides align to TRBD2. Germline V gene sequence: CDR1 MNHEY, CDR2 SMNVEV (reference sequence). The CDR3 totals 18 residues. J lost 0 bases, V lost 6 bases, and 14 bases had no gene match. CDR3 in DNA: TGTGCCAGCAGAGGACTAGCGCAAGCCTCGCGATACCAAGAGACCCAGTACTTC. This translates into CASRGLAQASRYQETQYF.

The rearrangement uses TRBV27 and TRBJ2-5; weak D call: TRBD2 (6 bases). This CDR3 spans 17 amino acids. From germline, CDR1 is MNHEY and CDR2 SMNVEV (reference sequence). The ends were cut back, 5 bases at V and 4 bases at J, with 23 bases in the middle. CDR3 sequence reads: CASSMSLAGLRGETQYF. DNA for the CDR3: TGTGCCAGCAGTATGTCCCTTGCGGGGCTGAGGGGAGAGACCCAGTACTTC.

The chain recombines TRBV15 with TRBJ2-4; the D gene is possibly TRBD1 (6 bases). V lost 0 bases and J lost 5, with 11 bases in between. In germline, CDR1 is LNHNV, CDR2 YYDKDF (reference sequence). The CDR3 covers 15 residues. CDR3 region: CATSRDQAGENIQYF. Written as DNA, the CDR3 is TGTGCCACCAGCAGAGATCAGGCAGGGGAAAACATTCAGTACTTC. Using reference TRBV15 and TRBJ2-4 for the parts outside the CDR3, the full variable domain is DAMVIQNPRYQVTQFGKPVTLSCSQTLNHNVMYWYQQKSSQAPKLLFHYYDKDFNNEADTPDNFQSRRPNTSFCFLDIRSPGLGDTAMYLCATSRDQAGENIQYFGAGTRLSVL.

The genes are TRBV11-2 and TRBJ2-7, with 9 positions matching TRBD2. This CDR3 spans 15 amino acids. Germline V gives CDR1 SGHAT, CDR2 FQNNGV. The junction had 4 bases not matched to a gene; V was cut back by 1 base and J by 3 bases. CDR3 residues: CASSLVPAGGYEQYF. As DNA, the CDR3 is TGTGCCAGCAGCTTAGTCCCAGCGGGAGGCTACGAGCAGTACTTC. Looking up the rest from reference TRBV11-2 and TRBJ2-7 gives the full variable domain: EAGVAQSPRYKIIEKRQSVAFWCNPISGHATLYWYQQILGQGPKLLIQFQNNGVVDDSQLPKDRFSAERLKGVDSTLKIQPAKLEDSAVYLCASSLVPAGGYEQYFGPGTRLTVT.

The chain uses TRBV6-5 and TRBJ1-1; tentatively, D is TRBD1 (5 bases). Between the trimmed V and J ends, which lost 0 bases and 4 bases, there was a span of 12 bases. CDR1 and CDR2 (germline): MNHEY, SVGAGI. The CDR3 spans 15 residues. CDR3 in DNA: TGTGCCAGCAGTTACTCCCCGACAGTAACCACTGAAGCTTTCTTT. Translating it yields CASSYSPTVTTEAFF.

The rearrangement joins TRBV7-3 to TRBJ2-1; D might be TRBD1 (5 bases). V dropped 5 bases and J dropped 5 bases, with 16 bases sitting between them. CDR1 is SGHTA and CDR2 is FQGTGA in the germline V gene. The CDR3 has 15 residues. The CDR3 DNA reads as TGTGCCAGCAGCCCAAGGGGCAGCCCAAACAATGAGCAGTTCTTC. Residues: CASSPRGSPNNEQFF.

This chain joins TRBV6-5 and TRBJ1-6; D ambiguous. Germline CDR1 reads MNHEY; CDR2 reads SVGAGI. CDR3 length: 15 amino acids. V lost 2 bases to trimming and J lost 0 bases, with 5 bases between them. CDR3 in DNA: TGTGCCAGCAGTTACGGGAGCTCCTATAATTCACCCCTCCACTTT. Translation gives CASSYGSSYNSPLHF.

This clone appeared once. The chain recombines TRBV11-2 with TRBJ2-2; no clear D gene. Trimming removed 5 bases from V and 4 bases from J, with 11 bases in between. In germline, CDR1 is SGHAT, CDR2 FQNNGV. This CDR3 is built from 14 residues. The CDR3 reads CASSISTPTGELFF. The DNA for the CDR3 is TGTGCCAGCAGCATATCGACACCCACCGGGGAGCTGTTTTTT.

The chain combines TRBV9 with TRBJ2-2; 12 bases align to TRBD2. V trimming: 4 bases; J trimming: 5 bases; junction bases outside the gene matches: 6. The germline gives CDR1 SGDLS, CDR2 YYNGEE. This CDR3 contains 16 residues. In nucleotides, the CDR3 is TGTGCCAGCAGCCCTCGGACTAGCGGGACAACCGGGGAGCTGTTTTTT. It encodes CASSPRTSGTTGELFF.

J is TRBJ2-3 and V is TRBV5-6; perhaps TRBD2 as D (5 bases). The CDR3 is made up of 13 amino acids. The V end was cut by 0 bases, the J end by 4 bases, with 6 bases between. Germline V lookup: CDR1 SGHDT, CDR2 YYEEEE. In DNA form, the CDR3 reads TGTGCCAGCAGCTTGGTCGGGGCAGATACGCAGTATTTT. Its protein is CASSLVGADTQYF.